A few counts support the clone carrying this T cell receptor (beta chain). Antigen unknown. Germline values: CDR1 MGHDK, CDR2 SYGVNS. This CDR3 spans 13 amino acids. Germline trimming cut 9 bases from V and 4 bases from J; bases unmatched to any gene: 8. Healthy donors had no documented immune events, such as infections, while sampled. This sample is drawn from a study of identifying expanded T cells in peripheral blood. General study findings and limits: Approximately two-week clone count variance significantly increased as total template count grew. Over around two and four weeks, about 15 and 19 clones changed, versus 1.2 between replicates.

Assay: immunoSEQ multiplex PCR; the TCRdb copy retains only in-frame clones and omits some. This table has approximately 90,000 clones, approximately 83% appearing once. The chain employs TRBV25-1 and TRBJ1-2; 7 nucleotides align to TRBD1. The TCR comes from a person between 18 and 69 years old in good health. Material for sequencing was blood. For the CDR3, the DNA is TGTGCCAGTTCTGGGACAGCACTCTATGGCTACACCTTC. Translation: CASSGTALYGYTF.